Listed here is a single T cell receptor beta chain. Its antigen specificity is not known. A commercial ELISA kit detecting HCMV-specific IgG in serum was used to determine HCMV serostatus. Peripheral blood mononuclear cells were isolated from blood by Ficoll density gradient centrifugation. TCRdb records Illumina HiSeq 2000 as the sequencer. TCR beta cDNA libraries were made by 5'RACE template switching that added a universal primer site and unique molecular identifiers. cDNA synthesis was primed from the TCR beta constant segment and was followed by two successive PCR amplification steps. Processing in the source paper ran as follows. MIGEC handled demultiplexing of the reads and grouping by UMI, while MiTCR was used to assemble and quantify clonotypes. To exclude erroneous sequences, only TCR cDNA sequences supported by at least two reads were retained. The tcR package was used for downstream repertoire analysis, with clonotypes matched between fractions based on CDR3 nucleotide sequence plus V segment. VDJmatch was used to annotate antigen specificity against VDJdb, with one amino acid substitution in CDR3 permitted. TCRdb reanalyzed the reads, keeping one entry per CDR3 protein sequence and omitting DNA. Clone size and V and J calls follow TCRdb, not the original study. The table for this sample shows roughly 110,000 distinct CDR3 sequences. The ten most abundant clones make up about 18% of the sample.

Via the germline V gene (reference sequence), CDR1 is LNHDA and CDR2 SQIVND. The CDR3 covers 15 residues, taking in both the cysteine and the phenylalanine. No DNA sequence is on record. The data derive from a study of T cells expressing NK-cell markers (dated by TCRdb to the early 2020s). Notes on the research overall: Three sorted T-cell subsets (CD3+CD56+NKG2C+, CD3+CD56+NKG2C- and CD3+CD56-NKG2C+) from fewer than 10 donors had their TCR beta-chain repertoires profiled. Among the eight sequenced donors, seven were HCMV-seropositive and one was HCMV-seronegative. All eight donors whose samples were sequenced were randomly selected healthy volunteers, three of them men and five women. Illumina HiSeq 2000/2500, MiSeq or NextSeq was used to sequence libraries as 2 x 150 bp reads. On the study overall, not on this receptor specifically: Those dominant clonotypes were again the most abundant among CD3+CD56-NKG2C+ cells in four donors, at roughly 25-65%. In over five donors, the dominant CD3+CD56+NKG2C+ clonotypes were found to rank among the top 10 CD8+ clonotypes and to make up about 1.0-8% of CD8+ T cells. Whether the expanded NKG2C-expressing T cell clones were specific for HCMV antigens was left unclear.

The TCR was taken from a woman between 18 and 70 years old in good health. Input material: blood T cells: a sorted CD56 or NKG2C T cell subset, CD4+ or CD8+ T cells, or bulk PBMC T cells (not recorded which). The receptor chain draws on TRBV19 and TRBJ1-6. The CDR3 protein: CASSIMGGIDSPLHF.